This T cell receptor beta chain was observed in a study of blood T cell repertoires in COVID-19. About the study: Material from acute and convalescent COVID-19 was sourced from the United States, Italy and Spain. T cells, B-cell-depleted T cells, or PBMCs supplied cDNA or gDNA.

This CDR3 is built from 15 residues. The ends were cut back, 4 bases at V and 6 bases at J, with 18 bases in the middle. CDR1 and CDR2 from the germline V gene are MDHEN and SYDVKM. As originally analysed: Reference gene primer amplification gave estimated nucleated cell counts. The data were produced by immunoSEQ multiplex PCR, yet TCRdb's version contains in-frame clones alone and is incomplete. From that table come the V and J calls and clone size; the DNA was used to work out D and trimming. The table records about 150,000 clones, over 75% of them present only once. This chain uses TRBV28 with TRBJ2-5; possible D gene TRBD2, 5 bases. Sequenced input: peripheral blood. This sequence originates from a woman in her fifties or sixties with acute or convalescent COVID-19. This CDR3 reads CASSSEREFSQTQYF. The DNA of the CDR3 is TGTGCCAGCAGTTCCGAACGGGAATTCAGCCAGACCCAGTACTTC.